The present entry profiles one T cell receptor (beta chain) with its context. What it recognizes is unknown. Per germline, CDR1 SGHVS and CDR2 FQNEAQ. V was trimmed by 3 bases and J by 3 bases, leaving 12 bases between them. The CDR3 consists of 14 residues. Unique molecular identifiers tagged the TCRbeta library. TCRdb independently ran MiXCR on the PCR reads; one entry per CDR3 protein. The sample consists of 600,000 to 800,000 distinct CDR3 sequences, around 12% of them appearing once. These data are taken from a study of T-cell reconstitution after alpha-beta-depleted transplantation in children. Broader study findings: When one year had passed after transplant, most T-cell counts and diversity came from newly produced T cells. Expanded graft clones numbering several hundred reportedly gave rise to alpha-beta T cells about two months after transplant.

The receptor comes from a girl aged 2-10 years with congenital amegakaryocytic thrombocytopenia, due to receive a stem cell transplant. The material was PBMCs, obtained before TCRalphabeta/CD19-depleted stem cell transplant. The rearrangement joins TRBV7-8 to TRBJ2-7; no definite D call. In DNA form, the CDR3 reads TGTGCCAGCAGCTTCGGCGCCATGGGCTACGAGCAGTACTTC. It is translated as CASSFGAMGYEQYF. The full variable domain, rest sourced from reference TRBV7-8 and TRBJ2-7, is GAGVSQSPRYKVAKRGQDVALRCDPISGHVSLFWYQQALGQGPEFLTYFQNEAQLDKSGLPSDRFFAERPEGSVSTLKIQRTQQEDSAVYLCASSFGAMGYEQYFGPGTRLTVT.